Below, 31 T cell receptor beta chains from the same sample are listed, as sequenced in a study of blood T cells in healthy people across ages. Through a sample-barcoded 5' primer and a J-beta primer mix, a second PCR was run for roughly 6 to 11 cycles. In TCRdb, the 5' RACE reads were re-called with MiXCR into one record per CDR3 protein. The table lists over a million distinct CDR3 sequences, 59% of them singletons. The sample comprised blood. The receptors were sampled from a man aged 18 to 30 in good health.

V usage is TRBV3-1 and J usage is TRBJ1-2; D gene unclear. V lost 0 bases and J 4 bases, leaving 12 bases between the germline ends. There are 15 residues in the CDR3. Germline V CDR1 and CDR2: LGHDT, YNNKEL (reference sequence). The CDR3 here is CASSQDLALPYGYTF. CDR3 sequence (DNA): TGTGCCAGCAGCCAAGATCTCGCTCTACCCTATGGCTACACCTTC.

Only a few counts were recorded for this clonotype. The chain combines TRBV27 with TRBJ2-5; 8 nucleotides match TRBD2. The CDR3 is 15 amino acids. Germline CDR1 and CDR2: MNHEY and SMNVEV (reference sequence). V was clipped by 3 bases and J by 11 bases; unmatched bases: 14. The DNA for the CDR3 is TGTGCCAGCAGTTTGACCGGGGGGGCTGGCGATGAGCAGTACTTC. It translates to CASSLTGGAGDEQYF.

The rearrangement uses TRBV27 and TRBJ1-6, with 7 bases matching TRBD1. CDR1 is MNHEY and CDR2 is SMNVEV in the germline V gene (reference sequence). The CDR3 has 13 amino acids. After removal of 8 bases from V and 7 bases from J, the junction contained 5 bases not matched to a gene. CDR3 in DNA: TGTGCCAGCGGCGGACAGGTGAATTCACCCCTCCACTTT. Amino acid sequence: CASGGQVNSPLHF.

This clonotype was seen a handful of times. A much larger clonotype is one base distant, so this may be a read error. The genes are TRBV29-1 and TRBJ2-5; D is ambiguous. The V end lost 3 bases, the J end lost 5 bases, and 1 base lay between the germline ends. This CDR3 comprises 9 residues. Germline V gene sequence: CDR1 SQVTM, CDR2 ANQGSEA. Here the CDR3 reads CSVDETQYF. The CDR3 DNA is TGCAGCGTTGATGAGACCCAGTACTTC.

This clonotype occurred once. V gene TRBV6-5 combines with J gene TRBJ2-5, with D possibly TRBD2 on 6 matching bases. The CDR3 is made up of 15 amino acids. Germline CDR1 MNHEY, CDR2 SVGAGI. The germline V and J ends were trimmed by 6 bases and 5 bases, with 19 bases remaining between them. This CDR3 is CASSHWVQGRETQYF. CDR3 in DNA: TGTGCCAGCAGCCACTGGGTCCAAGGGAGGGAGACCCAGTACTTC.

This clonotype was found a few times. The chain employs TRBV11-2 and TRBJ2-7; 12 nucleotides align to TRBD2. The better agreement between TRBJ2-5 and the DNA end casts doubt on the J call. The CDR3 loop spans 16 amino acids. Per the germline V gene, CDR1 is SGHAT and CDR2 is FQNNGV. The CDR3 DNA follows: TGTGGCGACCCCTCTCTAGCGGGAGGGCGAGGTGAGACCCAGTACTTC. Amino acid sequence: CGDPSLAGGRGETQYF.

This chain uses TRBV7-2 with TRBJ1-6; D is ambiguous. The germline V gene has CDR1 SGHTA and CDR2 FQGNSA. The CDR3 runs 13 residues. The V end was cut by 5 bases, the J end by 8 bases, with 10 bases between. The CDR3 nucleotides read TGTGCCAGCAGCCTCAGGACCTATTCACCCCTCCACTTT. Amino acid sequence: CASSLRTYSPLHF.

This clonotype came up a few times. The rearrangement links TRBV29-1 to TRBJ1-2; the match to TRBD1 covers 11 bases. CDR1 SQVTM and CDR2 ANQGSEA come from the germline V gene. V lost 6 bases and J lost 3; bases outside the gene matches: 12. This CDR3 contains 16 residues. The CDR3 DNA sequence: TGCAGCGTCGTCCCGGGACAGGGGGATTCCGACTATGGCTACACCTTC. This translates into CSVVPGQGDSDYGYTF.

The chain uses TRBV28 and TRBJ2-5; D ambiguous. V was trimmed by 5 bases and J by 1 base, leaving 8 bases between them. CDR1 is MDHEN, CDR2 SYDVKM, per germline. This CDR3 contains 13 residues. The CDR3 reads CASSPSLQETQYF. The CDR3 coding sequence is TGTGCCAGCAGTCCGAGCCTCCAAGAGACCCAGTACTTC.

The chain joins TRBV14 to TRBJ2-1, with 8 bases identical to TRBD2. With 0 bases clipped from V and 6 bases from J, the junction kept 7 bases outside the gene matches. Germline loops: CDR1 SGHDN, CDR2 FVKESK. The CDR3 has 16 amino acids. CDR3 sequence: CASSQDNQRESNEQFF. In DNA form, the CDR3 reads TGTGCCAGCAGCCAAGATAACCAGCGGGAGAGCAATGAGCAGTTCTTC.

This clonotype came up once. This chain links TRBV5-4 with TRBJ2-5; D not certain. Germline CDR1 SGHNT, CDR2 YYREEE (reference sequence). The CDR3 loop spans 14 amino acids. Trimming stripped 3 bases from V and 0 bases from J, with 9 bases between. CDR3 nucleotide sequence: TGTGCCAGCAGCTGGTTGGGGAACCAAGAGACCCAGTACTTC. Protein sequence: CASSWLGNQETQYF.

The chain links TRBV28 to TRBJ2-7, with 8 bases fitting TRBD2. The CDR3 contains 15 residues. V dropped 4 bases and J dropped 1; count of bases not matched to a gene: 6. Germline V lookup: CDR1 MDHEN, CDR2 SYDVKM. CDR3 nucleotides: TGTGCCAGCAGTTCCATAGCGGGGCCATCCTACGAGCAGTACTTC. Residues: CASSSIAGPSYEQYF.

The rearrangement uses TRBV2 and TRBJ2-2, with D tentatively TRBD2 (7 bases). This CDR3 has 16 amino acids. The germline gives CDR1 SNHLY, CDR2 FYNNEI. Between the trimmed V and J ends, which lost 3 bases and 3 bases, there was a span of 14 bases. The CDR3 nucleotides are TGTGCCAGCAGTGAGGGGAGGGGGAGTTACACCGGGGAGCTGTTTTTT. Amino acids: CASSEGRGSYTGELFF.

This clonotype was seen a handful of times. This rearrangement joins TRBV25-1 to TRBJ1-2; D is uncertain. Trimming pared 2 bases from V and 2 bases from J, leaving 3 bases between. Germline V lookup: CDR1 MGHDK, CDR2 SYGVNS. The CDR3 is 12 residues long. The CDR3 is CASSEPNYGYTF. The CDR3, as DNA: TGTGCCAGCAGTGAACCCAACTATGGCTACACCTTC.

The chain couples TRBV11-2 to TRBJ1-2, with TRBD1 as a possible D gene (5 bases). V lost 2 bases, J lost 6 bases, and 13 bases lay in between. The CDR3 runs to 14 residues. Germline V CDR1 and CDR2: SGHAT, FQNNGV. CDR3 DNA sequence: TGTGCCAGCAGCTTATTTGGGGACGGGAATGGCTACACCTTC. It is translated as CASSLFGDGNGYTF.

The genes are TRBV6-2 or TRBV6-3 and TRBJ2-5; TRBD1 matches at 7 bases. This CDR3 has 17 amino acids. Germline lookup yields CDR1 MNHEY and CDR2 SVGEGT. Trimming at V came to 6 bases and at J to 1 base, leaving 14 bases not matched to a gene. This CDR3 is CASRRPDYRGRQETQYF. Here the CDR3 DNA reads TGTGCCAGCAGAAGACCCGATTACAGGGGCCGCCAAGAGACCCAGTACTTC.

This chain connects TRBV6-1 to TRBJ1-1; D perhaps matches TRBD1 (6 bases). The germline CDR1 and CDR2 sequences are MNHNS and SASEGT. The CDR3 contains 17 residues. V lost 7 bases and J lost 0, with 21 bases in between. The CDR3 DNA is TGTGCCAGCACCTTAACGCGGGGGACAAGCATGAACACTGAAGCTTTCTTT. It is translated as CASTLTRGTSMNTEAFF.

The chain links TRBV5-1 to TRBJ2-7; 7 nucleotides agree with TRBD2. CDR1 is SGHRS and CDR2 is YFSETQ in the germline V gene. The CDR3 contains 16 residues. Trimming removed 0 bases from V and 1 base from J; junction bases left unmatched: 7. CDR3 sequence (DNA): TGCGCCAGCAGCTTGGCTTGGGCTAGCGGATCCTACGAGCAGTACTTC. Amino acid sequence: CASSLAWASGSYEQYF.

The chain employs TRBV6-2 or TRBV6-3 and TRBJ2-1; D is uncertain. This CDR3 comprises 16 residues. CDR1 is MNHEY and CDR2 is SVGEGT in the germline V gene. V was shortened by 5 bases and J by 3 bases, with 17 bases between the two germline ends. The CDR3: CASSPSRGVNYNEQFF. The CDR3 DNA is TGTGCCAGCAGTCCCTCCCGAGGAGTAAACTACAATGAGCAGTTCTTC.

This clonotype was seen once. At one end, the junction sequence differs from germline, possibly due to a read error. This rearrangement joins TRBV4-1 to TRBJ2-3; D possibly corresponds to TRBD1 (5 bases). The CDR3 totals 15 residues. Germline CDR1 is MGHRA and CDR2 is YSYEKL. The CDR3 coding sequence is TGCGCCAGCAGCCCGCTGATAATGGGGCCAGATGCGCAGTATTTT. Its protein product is CASSPLIMGPDAQYF.

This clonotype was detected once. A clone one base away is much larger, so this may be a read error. CDR3 sequence: CASILLGRNEKLFF. The CDR3 coding sequence is TGCGCCAGCATCTTGCTAGGGAGGAACGAAAAACTGTTTTTT. The rearrangement joins TRBV5-1 to TRBJ1-4; D gene unclear. Germline CDR1 is SGHRS and CDR2 is YFSETQ. The CDR3 consists of 14 residues.

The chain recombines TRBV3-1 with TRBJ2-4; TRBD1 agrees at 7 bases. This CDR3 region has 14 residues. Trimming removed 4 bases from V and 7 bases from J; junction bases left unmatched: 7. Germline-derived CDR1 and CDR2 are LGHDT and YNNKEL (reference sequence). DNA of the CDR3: TGTGCCAGCAGCCCAGGTGACAGGGCGAACATTCAGTACTTC. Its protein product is CASSPGDRANIQYF.

CDR3 region: CASSLMDGSIGYTF. The CDR3 bases are TGTGCCAGCAGCTTAATGGACGGCTCCATTGGCTACACCTTC. The gene calls are TRBV7-2 and TRBJ1-2, with no clear D. Germline CDR1 SGHTA, CDR2 FQGNSA. This CDR3 contains 14 residues. Trimming shortened V by 2 bases and J by 7 bases, and 14 bases separated the two germline ends.

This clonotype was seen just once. The CDR3 DNA follows: TGTGCCAGCAGCCAAGATCGTGTCTTCCTCTCTGGAAACACCATATATTTT. Translation gives CASSQDRVFLSGNTIYF. The chain combines TRBV3-1 with TRBJ1-3; no reliable D call. Germline V gene sequence: CDR1 LGHDT, CDR2 YNNKEL (reference sequence). This CDR3 region has 17 residues. V was cut by 0 bases and J by 0 bases, with 12 bases left in between.

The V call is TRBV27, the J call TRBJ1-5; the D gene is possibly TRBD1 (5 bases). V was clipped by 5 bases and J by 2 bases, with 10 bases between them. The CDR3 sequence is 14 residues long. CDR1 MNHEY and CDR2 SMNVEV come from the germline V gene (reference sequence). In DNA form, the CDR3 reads TGTGCCAGCAGTAAAGGGGCTGGCAATCAGCCCCAGCATTTT. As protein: CASSKGAGNQPQHF.

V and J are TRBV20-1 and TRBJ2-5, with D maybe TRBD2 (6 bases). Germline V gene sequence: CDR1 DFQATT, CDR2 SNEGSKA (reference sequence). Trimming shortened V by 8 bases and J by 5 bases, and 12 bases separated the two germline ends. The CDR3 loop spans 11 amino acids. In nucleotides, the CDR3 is TGCAGTCCCACGGGAGCGGAGACCCAGTACTTC. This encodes CSPTGAETQYF.

The CDR3 region is CASSQGTMRNEQFF. In DNA, the CDR3 is TGTGCCAGCAGCCAGGGGACTATGCGGAATGAGCAGTTCTTC. This chain uses TRBV3-1 with TRBJ2-1; 7 bases agree with TRBD2. V was pared by 3 bases and J by 7 bases, with 6 bases of the junction left unmatched. Germline lookup yields CDR1 LGHDT and CDR2 YNNKEL (reference sequence). The CDR3 extends over 14 amino acids.

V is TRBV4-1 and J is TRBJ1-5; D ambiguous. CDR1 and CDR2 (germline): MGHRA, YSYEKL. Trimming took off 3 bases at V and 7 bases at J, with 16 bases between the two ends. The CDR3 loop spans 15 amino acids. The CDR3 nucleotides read TGCGCCAGCAGCCAGGCTGACGGACCTCCGCAGCCCCAGCATTTT. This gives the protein CASSQADGPPQPQHF.

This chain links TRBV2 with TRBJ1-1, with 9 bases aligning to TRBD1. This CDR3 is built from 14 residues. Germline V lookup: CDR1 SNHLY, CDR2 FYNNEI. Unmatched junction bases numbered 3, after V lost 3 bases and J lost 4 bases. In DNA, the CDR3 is TGTGCCAGCAGTGATCCGACAGGGGGCACTGAAGCTTTCTTT. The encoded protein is CASSDPTGGTEAFF.

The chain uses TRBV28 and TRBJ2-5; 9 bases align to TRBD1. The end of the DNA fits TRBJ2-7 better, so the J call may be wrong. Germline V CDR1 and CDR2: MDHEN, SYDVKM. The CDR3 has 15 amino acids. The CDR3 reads CASSLRGTGRDEQYF. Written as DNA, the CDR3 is TGTGCCAGCAGTTTAAGGGGGACAGGGAGGGACGAGCAGTACTTC.

The CDR3 DNA follows: TGCGCCAGCAGCTTGTTCGCGGCCACCGGGGAGCTGTTTTTT. Its protein is CASSLFAATGELFF. V gene TRBV5-1 combines with J gene TRBJ2-2; D is unresolved. Germline V gene sequence: CDR1 SGHRS, CDR2 YFSETQ. V was clipped by 1 base and J by 4 bases, with 8 bases between them. CDR3 size: 14 residues.